This TCR beta chain derives from a study of blood T cell repertoires in COVID-19. Study information: Specimens from acute and convalescent COVID-19 originated in the United States, Italy and Spain. From T cells, B-cell-depleted T cells, or PBMCs came the material, which was cDNA or gDNA.

The V and J ends lost 0 bases and 15 bases, in that order; junction bases with no gene match: 13. Germline V lookup: CDR1 SGHTA, CDR2 FQGNSA. This CDR3 spans 15 amino acids. This clone was detected once. In the original analysis: Nucleated cell number was recorded as an estimate derived from reference gene primer amplification. The data were produced by immunoSEQ multiplex PCR, yet TCRdb's version contains in-frame clones alone and is incomplete. V and J calls plus clone size are reproduced from that table; the DNA served to infer D and trimming. The table lists about 520,000 clones, over 75% of them singletons, with approximately 2.9% in the top ten.

J is TRBJ2-1 and V is TRBV7-2, with 8 positions matching TRBD1. Source material: peripheral blood. The receptor's source is a human donor in a cohort sampled during active COVID-19. The CDR3 DNA reads as TGTGCCAGCAGCTTAGCGGACAACTACAGGGGGGATCTGTTCTTC. It yields the protein CASSLADNYRGDLFF.